This T cell receptor beta chain originates from a study of OX40 agonist ivuxolimab in advanced cancers. Overall study: Patients were 65% to 85% male with ages about 23 to 80, mean about 60.

J lost 5 bases, V lost 0 bases, and 9 bases had no gene match. The CDR3 contains 17 residues. Germline lookup yields CDR1 SGDLS and CDR2 YYNGEE. Profiling relied on immunoSEQ multiplex PCR, and the TCRdb table lists in-frame clones only, not all of them. Among some 54,000 clones listed, 80% to 90% were seen once. Whole-study findings and limits: Antigen specificity of clonally expanded peripheral T cells was not established. Clonal expansion by week 6 occurred in CD4+ and CD8+ blood T cells (at 0.1 to 3.0 mg/kg).

Concerning this clone: As yet, its antigen is unknown.

This receptor was obtained from an adult with an advanced solid tumor such as melanoma, head and neck, liver or kidney cancer. This material consisted of CD4+ or CD8+ T cells sorted from blood, taken in a trial of the OX40 agonist ivuxolimab. The rearrangement links TRBV9 to TRBJ2-1, with TRBD2 identical over 9 bases. The CDR3 is CASSVEVAGVYHNEQFF. CDR3 in DNA: TGTGCCAGCAGCGTAGAAGTAGCGGGAGTATACCACAATGAGCAGTTCTTC.